These 4 T cell receptor beta chains originate from one sample sequenced in a study of human T cells and chemical hapten exposure. Specified time point: patch test 2, 6 weeks after DPC sensitization. Documented treatment: therapeutic diphenylcyclopropenone sensitization with weekly scalp DPC. TCRdb re-analysed the RACE reads in MiXCR, keeping a single row per CDR3 protein. Of more than 90,000 distinct CDR3 sequences listed, 9.5% to 12% were seen once; the top ten hold 2.5% to 3.5%. Source: whole blood, taken in connection with sensitization to the hapten diphenylcyclopropenone (DPC). All receptors derive from a woman between 40 and 55 years old with alopecia areata. Some clones in this sample may be carry-over from other donors' samples.

The gene calls are TRBV20-1 and TRBJ1-1; 10 bases fit TRBD1. CDR1 and CDR2 from the germline V gene are DFQATT and SNEGSKA (reference sequence). The CDR3 has 14 residues. In nucleotides, the CDR3 is TGCAGAGCGGACGACAGGGGGCCTACCGGGGAAGCTTTCTTT. It specifies CRADDRGPTGEAFF.

The chain links TRBV6-2 or TRBV6-3 to TRBJ1-5; D may be TRBD1 (5 bases). The germline gives CDR1 MNHEY, CDR2 SVGEGT. Trimming left V 6 bases short and J 7 bases short, with 16 bases between. The CDR3 extends over 14 amino acids. CDR3 nucleotides: TGTGCCAGCAGAGGCATTTCAGGGCAACAGCCCCAGCATTTT. Its protein product is CASRGISGQQPQHF.

This chain connects TRBV5-1 to TRBJ1-1; 10 bases line up with TRBD1. The V and J ends lost 0 bases and 10 bases, in that order; junction bases with no gene match: 9. The CDR3 has 15 residues. The germline V gene encodes CDR1 SGHRS and CDR2 YFSETQ. CDR3 loop: CASSLGSGTGDLAFF. In DNA, the CDR3 is TGCGCCAGCAGCTTGGGTTCCGGGACAGGGGATCTAGCTTTCTTT.

The chain employs TRBV29-1 and TRBJ2-2, with D tentatively TRBD1 (6 bases). The ends were cut back, 7 bases at V and 1 base at J, with 7 bases in the middle. The CDR3 is made up of 12 amino acids. Germline CDR1 and CDR2: SQVTM and ANQGSEA. CDR3 sequence: CSGGQNTGELFF. The CDR3 region has the DNA TGCAGCGGGGGACAGAACACCGGGGAGCTGTTTTTT.